A selection of T cell receptor beta chains follows, all from one sample in a study of blood T cell repertoires in COVID-19. The table came from immunoSEQ multiplex PCR; TCRdb's copy has only in-frame clones and leaves some out. The sample gives roughly 43,000 clones, approximately 87% of which show up once; more than 15% is in the top ten. The sample was peripheral blood. All receptors derive from a human donor in a cohort sampled during active COVID-19. CDR3s include the opening cysteine and the closing phenylalanine or tryptophan. The D gene is left open where the match is weak. Rows give clone size only sometimes, using once, few, many, or a class for an expanded clone.

D gene,V gene,clone size,J gene,CDR3 DNA,CDR3 protein
TRBD1,TRBV7-4,NA,TRBJ1-5,TGTGCCAGCAGCTTAGGGACAGGGGGCGTCTATCAGCCCCAGCATTTT,CASSLGTGGVYQPQHF
NA,TRBV9,NA,TRBJ2-2,TGTGCCAGCAGTTCAAACACCGGGGAGCTGTTTTTT,CASSSNTGELFF
TRBD1,TRBV9,NA,TRBJ1-3,TGTGCCAGCAGCGGCCAACAGGGGTTCTCTGGAAACACCATATATTTT,CASSGQQGFSGNTIYF
NA,TRBV6-5,NA,TRBJ2-1,TGTGCCAGCAAGGTAGCGGACCTCTACAATGAGCAGTTCTTC,CASKVADLYNEQFF
TRBD2,TRBV18,NA,TRBJ2-7,TGTGCCAGCTCACCGCTAGCGGGGGGAGGTGTGTTCTACGAGCAGTACTTC,CASSPLAGGGVFYEQYF
NA,TRBV7-2,once,TRBJ2-1,TGTGCCAGCAGCTTAGACCAGGTCAACTACAATGAGCAGTTCTTC,CASSLDQVNYNEQFF
TRBD2,TRBV6-2/TRBV6-3,NA,TRBJ2-7,TGTGCCAGCAGTTATCGGCTAGCGGGCTCCTACGAGCAGTACTTC,CASSYRLAGSYEQYF
TRBD1,TRBV7-2,NA,TRBJ1-1,TGTGCCAGCAGCTTAGCAGGGACAGGGGTCGGGACTGAAGCTTTCTTT,CASSLAGTGVGTEAFF
TRBD2,TRBV7-3,NA,TRBJ2-3,TGTGCCAGCAGCCCCCGGGGGGGGTTATCATTTAGGGAAAGCACAGATACGCAGTATTTT,CASSPRGGLSFRESTDTQYF
NA,TRBV10-2,NA,TRBJ2-1,TGCGCCAGCAGTGAGCCGCCGCCCGACTGGATCTCCTACAATGAGCAGTTCTTC,CASSEPPPDWISYNEQFF
NA,TRBV6-1,NA,TRBJ1-2,TGTGCCAGCAGTGAATCCGAGAATCGTGGCTACACCTTC,CASSESENRGYTF
NA,TRBV11-2,NA,TRBJ1-6,TGTGCCAGCAGCTTAGATACTGGGAGAAATTCACCCCTCCACTTT,CASSLDTGRNSPLHF
NA,TRBV5-6,NA,TRBJ1-1,TGTGCCAGCAGCCCGGGCGCGGGGAGGACTGAAGCTTTCTTT,CASSPGAGRTEAFF
TRBD1,TRBV19,NA,TRBJ1-3,TGTGCCAGTAGTATAGACGGACAGGCTGGAAACACCATATATTTT,CASSIDGQAGNTIYF
TRBD2,TRBV30,NA,TRBJ2-7,TGTGCCTGGAGACTAGCGGGGCCCCACGAGCAGTACTTC,CAWRLAGPHEQYF
NA,TRBV5-8,NA,TRBJ2-6,TGTGCCAGCAGCTTGAGGCAGGGCCTCTCTGGGGCCAACGTCCTGACTTTC,CASSLRQGLSGANVLTF
NA,TRBV9,NA,TRBJ1-2,TGTGCCAGCAGCGTAGAAGGAGACAACTATGGCTACACCTTC,CASSVEGDNYGYTF
NA,TRBV7-9,NA,TRBJ2-3,TGTGCCAGCAGCCCCCGGCCGGCGGGCGGGAAGACAGATACGCAGTATTTT,CASSPRPAGGKTDTQYF
TRBD1,TRBV2,NA,TRBJ2-3,TGTGCCAGCAGAGCCGGGACAGGGAAACGGGGAGATACGCAGTATTTT,CASRAGTGKRGDTQYF
TRBD2,TRBV10-1,NA,TRBJ2-7,TGCGCCAGCAGTGAGGGACTAGCGGGAGGGTACGAGCAGTACTTC,CASSEGLAGGYEQYF
TRBD1,TRBV6-6,NA,TRBJ1-2,TGTGCCAGCAGTTACTCTGAGGGACAGCCTCCCGGCACCTTC,CASSYSEGQPPGTF
NA,TRBV9,NA,TRBJ2-7,TGTGCCAGCAGCGTAGGCTCCGCAGTATCCTACGAGCAGTACTTC,CASSVGSAVSYEQYF
NA,TRBV7-3,once,TRBJ2-1,TGTGCCAGCAGCTTAACGCGGGCCAATGAGCAGTTCTTC,CASSLTRANEQFF
NA,TRBV5-1,NA,TRBJ2-1,TGCGCCAGCAGCTTAACTATCAGCGGGCCTACCTACAATGAGCAGTTCTTC,CASSLTISGPTYNEQFF
NA,TRBV6-1,NA,TRBJ1-4,TGTGCCAGCAGTGAAGCGCCGGGAGCTAATGAAAAACTGTTTTTT,CASSEAPGANEKLFF
TRBD1,TRBV18,NA,TRBJ2-3,TGTGCCAGCTCACCACAATACAGGGGGCCTAGCACAGATACGCAGTATTTT,CASSPQYRGPSTDTQYF
NA,TRBV9,NA,TRBJ2-1,TGTGCCAGCAGCGTACGGCAGGGCTCCTACAATGAGCAGTTCTTC,CASSVRQGSYNEQFF
NA,TRBV7-2,NA,TRBJ2-3,TGTGCCAGCAGCTTAGCGAGTGGTACCCCTAGCACAGATACGCAGTATTTT,CASSLASGTPSTDTQYF
NA,TRBV30,NA,TRBJ1-1,TGTGCCTGGAGCTTGCTACAGGGACAAACTAACACTGAAGCTTTCTTT,CAWSLLQGQTNTEAFF
TRBD1,TRBV2,NA,TRBJ2-7,TGTGCCAGCAAGAGGGACAGGGCGGAAGAGCAGTACTTC,CASKRDRAEEQYF
NA,TRBV14,NA,TRBJ1-2,TGTGCCAGCAGCCAAGATAGCGGGTCCTATGGCTACACCTTC,CASSQDSGSYGYTF
NA,TRBV5-4,NA,TRBJ1-1,TGTGCCAGCAGCCTCCGCGGAGGGGCCGCTGAAGCTTTCTTT,CASSLRGGAAEAFF
TRBD2,TRBV3-1/TRBV3-2,NA,TRBJ2-5,TGTGCCAGCAGCCAACGTCCAGGACTAGCGGGGGGGTACCAAGAGACCCAGTACTTC,CASSQRPGLAGGYQETQYF
TRBD2,TRBV28,few,TRBJ2-7,TGTGCCAGCAGTTTATGGGTTAGCGGGAGGGATTTCCACGAGCAGTACTTC,CASSLWVSGRDFHEQYF
TRBD1,TRBV4-1,once,TRBJ2-7,TGCGCCAGCAGCCACGGACAGGGGGGGACCTACGAGCAGTACTTC,CASSHGQGGTYEQYF
TRBD2,TRBV4-2,NA,TRBJ2-2,TGTGCCAGCAGCCAAAGTATTAGCGGGGACCTCGCCACCGGGGAGCTGTTTTTT,CASSQSISGDLATGELFF
NA,TRBV7-9,NA,TRBJ2-2,TGTGCCAGCAGCTTTTCAGGGAACACCGGGGAGCTGTTTTTT,CASSFSGNTGELFF
TRBD1,TRBV28,once,TRBJ1-1,TGTGCCAGCAGCCCCCCAACAGGGGTCACTGAAGCTTTCTTT,CASSPPTGVTEAFF
TRBD1,TRBV27,NA,TRBJ1-6,TGTGCCAGCAGGGACAGGGCTTCACCCCTCCACTTT,CASRDRASPLHF
NA,TRBV11-2,NA,TRBJ1-2,TGTGCCAGCAGCTTATTTCTGGGCCCGGAGGGTGGCTACACCTTC,CASSLFLGPEGGYTF
TRBD2,TRBV6-5,NA,TRBJ2-3,TGTGCCAGCAGATCGGGACTAGCGGGAACAGATACGCAGTATTTT,CASRSGLAGTDTQYF